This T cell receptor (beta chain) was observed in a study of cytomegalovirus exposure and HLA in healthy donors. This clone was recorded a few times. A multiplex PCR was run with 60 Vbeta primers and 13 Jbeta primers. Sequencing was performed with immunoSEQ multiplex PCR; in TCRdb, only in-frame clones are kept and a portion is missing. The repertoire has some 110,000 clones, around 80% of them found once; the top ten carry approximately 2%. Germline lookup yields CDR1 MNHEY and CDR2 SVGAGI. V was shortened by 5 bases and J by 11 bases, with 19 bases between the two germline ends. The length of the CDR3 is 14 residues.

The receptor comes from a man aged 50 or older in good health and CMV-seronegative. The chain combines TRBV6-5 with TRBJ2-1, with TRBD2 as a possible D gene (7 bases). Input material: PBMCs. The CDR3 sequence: CASSRGGEPDQQFF. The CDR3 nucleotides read TGTGCCAGCAGTAGGGGGGGGGAGCCCGACCAGCAGTTCTTC.